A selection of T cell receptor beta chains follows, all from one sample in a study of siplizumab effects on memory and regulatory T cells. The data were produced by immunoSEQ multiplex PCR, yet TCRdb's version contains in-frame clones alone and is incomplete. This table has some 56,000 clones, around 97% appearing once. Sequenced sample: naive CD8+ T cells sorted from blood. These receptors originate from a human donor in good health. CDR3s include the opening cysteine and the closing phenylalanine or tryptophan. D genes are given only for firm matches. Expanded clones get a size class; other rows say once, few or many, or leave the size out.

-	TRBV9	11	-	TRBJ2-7	CASSPGDEQYF	TGTGCCAGCAGCCCTGGAGACGAGCAGTACTTC
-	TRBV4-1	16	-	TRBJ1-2	CASSHEKRGAGDGYTF	TGCGCCAGCAGCCACGAAAAGAGGGGTGCCGGGGATGGCTACACCTTC
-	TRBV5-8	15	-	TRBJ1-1	CASSGGSGMNTEAFF	TGTGCCAGCAGCGGAGGTAGCGGAATGAACACTGAAGCTTTCTTT
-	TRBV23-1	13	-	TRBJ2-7	CASSRQGCYEQYF	TGCGCCAGCAGTCGGCAGGGTTGCTACGAGCAGTACTTC
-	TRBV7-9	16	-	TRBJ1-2	CASSSTDGMVDYGYTF	TGTGCCAGCAGCTCTACCGACGGTATGGTGGACTATGGCTACACCTTC
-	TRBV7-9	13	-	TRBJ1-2	CASSNEGGYGYTF	TGTGCCAGCAGCAATGAAGGGGGCTATGGCTACACCTTC
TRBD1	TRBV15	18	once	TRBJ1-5	CATSRAPGTGISNQPQHF	TGTGCCACCAGCAGAGCTCCCGGGACAGGGATTAGCAATCAGCCCCAGCATTTT
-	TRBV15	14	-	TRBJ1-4	CATRLGQSNEKLFF	TGTGCCACCCGCCTAGGGCAATCTAATGAAAAACTGTTTTTT
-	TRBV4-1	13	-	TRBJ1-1	CASSRDLNTEAFF	TGCGCCAGCAGCCGCGACCTGAACACTGAGGCTTTCTTT
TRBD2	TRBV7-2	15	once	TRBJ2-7	CASSSGGLAGGEQYF	TGTGCCAGCAGCTCGGGGGGACTAGCGGGAGGGGAGCAGTACTTC